This TCR beta chain derives from a study of blood T cell repertoires in COVID-19. Under the authors' procedure: Estimates of nucleated cell counts were drawn from the amplification of reference gene primers. Only in-frame clones appear in the TCRdb table, and some are missing; sequencing was by immunoSEQ multiplex PCR. From that table come the V and J calls and clone size; the DNA was used to work out D and trimming. The data show about 500,000 clones, roughly 87% seen once. The V segment lost 1 base and the J segment 9 bases; nucleotides outside the gene matches: 8. From germline, CDR1 is KGHDR and CDR2 SFDVKD. The CDR3 extends over 16 amino acids. The table lists this clone with a count of one.

The sequence was collected from a man between 18 and 35 years old with COVID-19, enrolled during active disease. What was sequenced was peripheral blood. The chain employs TRBV24-1 and TRBJ2-1; 10 bases agree with TRBD2. CDR3 sequence (DNA): TGTGCCACCAGTGATTTTTCTAGCGGGAGAGAGGGTGAGCAGTTCTTC. Amino acids: CATSDFSSGREGEQFF.